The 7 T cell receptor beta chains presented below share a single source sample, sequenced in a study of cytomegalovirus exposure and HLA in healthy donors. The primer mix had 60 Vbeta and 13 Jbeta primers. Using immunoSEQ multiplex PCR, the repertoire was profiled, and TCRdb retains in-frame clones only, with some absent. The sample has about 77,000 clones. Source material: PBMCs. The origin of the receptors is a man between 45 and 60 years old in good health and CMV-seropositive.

The CDR3 DNA follows: TGTGCCAGTAGTACCCAGACACAAGCTTTTAATGAAAAACTGTTTTTT. Translation gives CASSTQTQAFNEKLFF. The chain couples TRBV19 to TRBJ1-4; D call uncertain. Germline V lookup: CDR1 LNHDA, CDR2 SQIVND (reference sequence). The CDR3 sequence is 16 residues long. V was shortened by 4 bases and J by 4 bases, with 16 bases between the two germline ends.

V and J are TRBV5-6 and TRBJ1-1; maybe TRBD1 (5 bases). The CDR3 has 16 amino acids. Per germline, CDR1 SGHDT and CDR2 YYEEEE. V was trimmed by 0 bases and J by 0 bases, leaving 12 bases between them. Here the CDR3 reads CASSLDGRGVNTEAFF. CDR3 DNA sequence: TGTGCCAGCAGCTTGGACGGGAGGGGCGTGAACACTGAAGCTTTCTTT.

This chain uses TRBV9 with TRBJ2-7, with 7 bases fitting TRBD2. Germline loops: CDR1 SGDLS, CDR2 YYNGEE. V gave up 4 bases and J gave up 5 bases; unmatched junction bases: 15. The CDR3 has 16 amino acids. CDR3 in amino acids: CASSLDAGLGLNEQYF. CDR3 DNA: TGTGCCAGCAGCCTAGATGCCGGACTAGGCCTCAACGAGCAGTACTTC.

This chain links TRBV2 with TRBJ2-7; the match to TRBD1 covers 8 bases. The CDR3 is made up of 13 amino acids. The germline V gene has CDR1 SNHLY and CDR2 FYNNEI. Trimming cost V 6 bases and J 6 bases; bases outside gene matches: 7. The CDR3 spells CASSNMGQAEQYV. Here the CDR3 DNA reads TGTGCCAGCAGCAACATGGGACAGGCCGAGCAGTACGTC.

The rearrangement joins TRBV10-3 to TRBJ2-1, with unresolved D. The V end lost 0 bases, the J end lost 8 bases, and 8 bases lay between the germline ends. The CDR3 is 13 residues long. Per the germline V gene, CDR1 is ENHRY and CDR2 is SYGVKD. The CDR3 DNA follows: TGTGCCATCAGTGAGTCGACTCTGTATGAGCAGTTCTTC. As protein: CAISESTLYEQFF.

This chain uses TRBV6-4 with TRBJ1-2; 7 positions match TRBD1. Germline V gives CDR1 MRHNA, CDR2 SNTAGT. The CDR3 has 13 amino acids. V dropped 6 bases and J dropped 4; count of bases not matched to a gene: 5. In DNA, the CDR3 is TGTGCCAGCAGAGGACAGGCGGGCTATGGCTACACCTTC. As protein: CASRGQAGYGYTF.

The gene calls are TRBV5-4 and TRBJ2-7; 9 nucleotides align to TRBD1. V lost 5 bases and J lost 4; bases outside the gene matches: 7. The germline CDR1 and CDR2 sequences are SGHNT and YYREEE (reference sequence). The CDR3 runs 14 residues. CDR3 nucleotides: TGTGCCAGCAGTACTTGGACAGGGGATTACGAGCAGTACTTC. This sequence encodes CASSTWTGDYEQYF.